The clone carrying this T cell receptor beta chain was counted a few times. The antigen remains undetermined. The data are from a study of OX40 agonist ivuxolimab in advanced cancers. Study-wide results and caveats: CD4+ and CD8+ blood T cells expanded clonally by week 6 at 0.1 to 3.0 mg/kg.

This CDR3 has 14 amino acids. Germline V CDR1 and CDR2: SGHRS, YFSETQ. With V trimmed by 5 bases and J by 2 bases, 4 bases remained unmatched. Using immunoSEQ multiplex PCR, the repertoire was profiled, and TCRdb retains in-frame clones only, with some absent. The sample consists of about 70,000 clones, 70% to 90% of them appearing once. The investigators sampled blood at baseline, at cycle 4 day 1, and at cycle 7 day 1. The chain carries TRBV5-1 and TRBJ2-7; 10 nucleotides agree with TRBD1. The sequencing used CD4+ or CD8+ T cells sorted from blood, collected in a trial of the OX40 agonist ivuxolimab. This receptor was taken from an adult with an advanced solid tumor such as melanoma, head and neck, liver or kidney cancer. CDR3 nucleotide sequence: TGCGCCAGCAGGCACGGACAGGGGGCCTACGAGCAGTACTTC. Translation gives CASRHGQGAYEQYF.